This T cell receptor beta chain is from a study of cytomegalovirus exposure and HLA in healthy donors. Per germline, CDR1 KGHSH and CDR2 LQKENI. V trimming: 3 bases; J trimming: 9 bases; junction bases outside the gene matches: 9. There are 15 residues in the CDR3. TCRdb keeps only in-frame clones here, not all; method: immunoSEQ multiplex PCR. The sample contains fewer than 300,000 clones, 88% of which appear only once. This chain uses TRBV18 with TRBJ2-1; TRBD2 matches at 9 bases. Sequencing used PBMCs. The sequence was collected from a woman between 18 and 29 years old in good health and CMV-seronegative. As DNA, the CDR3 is TGTGCCAGCTCACCTAGCGGGAGTGCGGTAGGTGAGCAGTTCTTC. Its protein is CASSPSGSAVGEQFF.